These 28 T cell receptor beta chains originate from one sample sequenced in a study of blood T cell repertoires in COVID-19. Using immunoSEQ multiplex PCR, the repertoire was profiled, and TCRdb retains in-frame clones only, with some absent. The sample consists of approximately 160,000 clones, approximately 93% of them appearing once. The specimen sequenced was peripheral blood. The source is a woman aged 55-69 years with COVID-19, enrolled during active disease.

This chain connects TRBV7-9 to TRBJ1-5; D ambiguous. Between the trimmed V and J ends, which lost 0 bases and 0 bases, there was a span of 9 bases. This CDR3 has 16 residues. Germline V lookup: CDR1 SEHNR, CDR2 FQNEAQ (reference sequence). The CDR3 sequence is CASSLAAGYSNQPQHF. The CDR3 DNA reads TGTGCCAGCAGCTTAGCCGCGGGGTATAGCAATCAGCCCCAGCATTTT.

The chain recombines TRBV11-2 with TRBJ1-5, with 7 bases that match TRBD1. Germline lookup yields CDR1 SGHAT and CDR2 FQNNGV. The CDR3 totals 14 residues. Losses at the gene ends were 1 base for V and 5 bases for J; bases not matched to a gene: 2. DNA for the CDR3: TGTGCCAGCAGCTTAGGAGGGGGCGATCAGCCCCAGCATTTT. Protein: CASSLGGGDQPQHF.

This chain uses TRBV5-1 with TRBJ2-7; TRBD2 matches at 8 bases. CDR3 length: 14 amino acids. After removal of 4 bases from V and 0 bases from J, the junction contained 3 bases not matched to a gene. The germline V gene encodes CDR1 SGHRS and CDR2 YFSETQ. The CDR3 DNA follows: TGCGCCAGCAGCACGGGAGGGGTCTCCTACGAGCAGTACTTC. Its protein product is CASSTGGVSYEQYF.

This chain connects TRBV19 to TRBJ2-5; 8 nucleotides match TRBD2. Germline loops: CDR1 LNHDA, CDR2 SQIVND (reference sequence). The CDR3 has 15 amino acids. V shed 6 bases, J shed 4 bases, and the junction held 10 bases outside the gene matches. The CDR3 protein is CASRLSGGPGETQYF. CDR3 bases: TGTGCCAGTAGACTCTCGGGGGGGCCAGGAGAGACCCAGTACTTC.

V usage is TRBV6-5 and J usage is TRBJ2-7, with D perhaps TRBD1 (6 bases). In germline, CDR1 is MNHEY, CDR2 SVGAGI. V was pared by 1 base and J by 0 bases, with 13 bases between. The CDR3 extends over 16 amino acids. In nucleotides, the CDR3 is TGTGCCAGCAGTTACTTTCTGCAGGGGAGCTCCTACGAGCAGTACTTC. Protein: CASSYFLQGSSYEQYF.

V is TRBV19 and J is TRBJ1-3; 8 bases agree with TRBD1. This CDR3 is 14 amino acids long. With V trimmed by 4 bases and J by 6 bases, 5 bases remained unmatched. Per germline, CDR1 LNHDA and CDR2 SQIVND (reference sequence). In DNA form, the CDR3 reads TGTGCCAGTAGTACGACAGGGGCGCTAAACACCATATATTTT. Translated, it gives CASSTTGALNTIYF.

The chain joins TRBV20-1 to TRBJ1-2; weak D call: TRBD1 (5 bases). CDR1 is DFQATT and CDR2 is SNEGSKA in the germline V gene (reference sequence). The CDR3 runs 11 residues. V was clipped by 7 bases and J by 8 bases, with 14 bases between them. CDR3 sequence reads: CSGRGSYGYTF. As DNA, the CDR3 is TGCAGTGGAAGGGGTTCTTACGGCTACACCTTC.

The CDR3 DNA sequence: TGTGCCAGCAGCTTAGCCCACAGAGAAGAGACCCAGTACTTC. Encoded protein: CASSLAHREETQYF. This chain links TRBV7-9 with TRBJ2-5; no definite D call. The V gene's germline CDR1 is SEHNR and CDR2 FQNEAQ (reference sequence). V shed 0 bases and J shed 3 bases, with 8 bases lying between them. This CDR3 contains 14 residues.

This chain links TRBV27 with TRBJ1-2, with 7 bases lining up with TRBD1. The CDR3 totals 15 residues. Germline CDR1 MNHEY, CDR2 SMNVEV (reference sequence). J gave up 4 bases and V 1 base, and 6 bases lay outside the gene matches. CDR3 nucleotide sequence: TGTGCCAGCAGTTTATTGGAGGGGGCGCCCTATGGCTACACCTTC. Protein product: CASSLLEGAPYGYTF.

V gene TRBV15 combines with J gene TRBJ2-3; 7 nucleotides match TRBD1. This CDR3 contains 15 residues. J gave up 6 bases and V 1 base, and 7 bases lay outside the gene matches. In germline, CDR1 is LNHNV, CDR2 YYDKDF (reference sequence). The chain's CDR3 is CATSRVRQGGDTQYF. As DNA, the CDR3 is TGTGCCACCAGCAGAGTCAGACAGGGTGGCGATACGCAGTATTTT. Using reference TRBV15 and TRBJ2-3 for the parts outside the CDR3, the full variable domain is DAMVIQNPRYQVTQFGKPVTLSCSQTLNHNVMYWYQQKSSQAPKLLFHYYDKDFNNEADTPDNFQSRRPNTSFCFLDIRSPGLGDTAMYLCATSRVRQGGDTQYFGPGTRLTVL.

V and J are TRBV4-1 and TRBJ2-1, with 11 nucleotides matching TRBD2. Trimming at V came to 4 bases and at J to 0 bases, leaving 5 bases not matched to a gene. The CDR3 extends over 17 amino acids. In germline, CDR1 is MGHRA, CDR2 YSYEKL. CDR3 region: CASSPRGLADSYNEQFF. CDR3 bases: TGCGCCAGCAGCCCGAGGGGACTAGCGGACTCCTACAATGAGCAGTTCTTC.

This rearrangement joins TRBV4-2 to TRBJ1-2, with 9 bases fitting TRBD1. CDR3 length: 16 residues. Germline CDR1 LGHNA, CDR2 YNFKEQ. V was clipped by 2 bases and J by 9 bases; unmatched bases: 13. CDR3 in DNA: TGTGCCAGCAGCCAACTAAACAGGGGGCGCTTTTATAGCTACACCTTC. The encoded protein is CASSQLNRGRFYSYTF.

This clone was seen a few times. This chain uses TRBV5-4 with TRBJ1-1; D possibly corresponds to TRBD1 (5 bases). Germline loops: CDR1 SGHNT, CDR2 YYREEE (reference sequence). V dropped 3 bases and J dropped 0 bases, with 6 bases sitting between them. The CDR3 runs 13 residues. DNA for the CDR3: TGTGCCAGCAGCTCGACAGTGAACACTGAAGCTTTCTTT. Amino acids: CASSSTVNTEAFF.

This clone occurred once. The rearrangement uses TRBV7-2 and TRBJ2-5; D is possibly TRBD2 (7 bases). The V and J ends lost 3 bases and 5 bases respectively, with 10 bases between them. The CDR3 is made up of 13 amino acids. Germline values: CDR1 SGHTA, CDR2 FQGNSA. CDR3 sequence: CASSFGGHETQYF. Here the CDR3 DNA reads TGTGCCAGCAGCTTCGGGGGGCATGAGACCCAGTACTTC. Looking up the rest from reference TRBV7-2 and TRBJ2-5 gives the full variable domain: GAGVSQSPSNKVTEKGKDVELRCDPISGHTALYWYRQSLGQGLEFLIYFQGNSAPDKSGLPSDRFSAERTGGSVSTLTIQRTQQEDSAVYLCASSFGGHETQYFGPGTRLLVL.

This clone was detected only once. V usage is TRBV9 and J usage is TRBJ2-1; D may be TRBD2 (6 bases). The germline CDR1 and CDR2 sequences are SGDLS and YYNGEE. This CDR3 is built from 15 residues. The V end lost 3 bases, the J end lost 0 bases, and 10 bases lay between the germline ends. For the CDR3, the DNA is TGTGCCAGCAGCGGGGCTAGCGACTCCTACAATGAGCAGTTCTTC. Translated: CASSGASDSYNEQFF.

V usage is TRBV7-3 and J usage is TRBJ2-3; 7 bases match TRBD2. This CDR3 spans 15 amino acids. The germline gives CDR1 SGHTA, CDR2 FQGTGA. V gave up 5 bases and J gave up 1 base; unmatched junction bases: 6. The CDR3 loop is CASSPLSGGTDTQYF. CDR3 nucleotides: TGTGCCAGCAGCCCCTTGAGCGGGGGCACAGATACGCAGTATTTT.

This clone was picked up one time. The chain carries TRBV5-6 and TRBJ1-1, with 12 nucleotides matching TRBD1. Trimming cost V 2 bases and J 7 bases; bases outside gene matches: 9. The CDR3 runs to 16 residues. CDR1 SGHDT and CDR2 YYEEEE come from the germline V gene. The CDR3 here is CASSFRDRGLWGEAFF. The CDR3 bases are TGTGCCAGCAGCTTTCGGGACAGGGGGCTCTGGGGTGAAGCTTTCTTT.

About this clone itself: This same CDR3 is encoded by further DNA sequences in the sample. The genes are TRBV5-1 and TRBJ2-5; 7 positions agree with TRBD1. This CDR3 comprises 14 residues. Trimming took 5 bases from V and 2 from J; bases not matched to a gene: 6. In germline, CDR1 is SGHRS, CDR2 YFSETQ. DNA for the CDR3: TGCGCCAGCAGTCCGGGACAGCCACAAGAGACCCAGTACTTC. Encoded protein: CASSPGQPQETQYF.

This clone came up once. The genes are TRBV7-9 and TRBJ2-1; the D is unclear. The CDR3 covers 15 residues. Looked up from germline, CDR1 is SEHNR and CDR2 is FQNEAQ (reference sequence). Trimming shortened V by 5 bases and J by 0 bases, and 11 bases separated the two germline ends. The CDR3 loop reads CASSQDMSSYNEQFF. The CDR3 nucleotides read TGTGCCAGCAGCCAAGACATGAGCTCCTACAATGAGCAGTTCTTC.

The gene calls are TRBV6-6 and TRBJ1-5; D might be TRBD1 (5 bases). V was cut by 0 bases and J by 6 bases, with 12 bases left in between. Germline values: CDR1 MNHNY, CDR2 SVGAGI (reference sequence). The CDR3 extends over 15 amino acids. The CDR3 DNA sequence: TGTGCCAGCAGTTACTCCGGGAGGGGAACTCAGCCCCAGCATTTT. Its translation: CASSYSGRGTQPQHF.

The chain uses TRBV6-4 and TRBJ1-4; D gene uncertain. Germline V CDR1 and CDR2: MRHNA, SNTAGT. With 6 bases removed from V and 4 bases from J, the gap between germline ends came to 30 bases. The CDR3 has 20 residues. Here the CDR3 reads CASRALPSPRVRLINEKLFF. The CDR3 DNA reads TGTGCCAGCAGAGCACTTCCATCCCCACGGGTCCGTCTTATTAATGAAAAACTGTTTTTT.

The chain joins TRBV5-1 to TRBJ1-5; tentative D call: TRBD1 (6 bases). Germline V lookup: CDR1 SGHRS, CDR2 YFSETQ. V lost 4 bases and J lost 8, with 16 bases in between. This CDR3 is 14 amino acids long. CDR3 loop: CASSPRGHQEPQHF. Written as DNA, the CDR3 is TGCGCCAGCAGCCCCAGGGGTCATCAGGAGCCCCAGCATTTT.

The chain has TRBV25-1 and TRBJ1-4, with D unresolved. Looked up from germline, CDR1 is MGHDK and CDR2 is SYGVNS. CDR3 length: 14 residues. Trimming took off 7 bases at V and 5 bases at J, with 14 bases between the two ends. The CDR3 loop is CASTESSINEKLFF. The CDR3 coding sequence is TGTGCCAGCACGGAGTCATCGATCAATGAAAAACTGTTTTTT.

V and J are TRBV3-1 (or the pseudogene TRBV3-2) and TRBJ2-1; 9 bases match TRBD2. CDR1 is LGHDT, CDR2 YNNKEL, per germline (reference sequence). The CDR3 runs to 15 residues. J was trimmed by 2 bases and V by 4 bases; bases with no gene match: 3. In nucleotides, the CDR3 is TGTGCCAGCAGCCCGTTAGCGGGGGCCTACAATGAGCAGTTCTTC. The encoded protein is CASSPLAGAYNEQFF.

V usage is TRBV10-3 and J usage is TRBJ1-5, with D possibly TRBD1 on 6 matching bases. V was clipped by 0 bases and J by 0 bases, with 6 bases between them. Germline V gene sequence: CDR1 ENHRY, CDR2 SYGVKD. The CDR3 covers 15 residues. The CDR3 bases are TGTGCCATCAGTGAGTCAGGGGGTAGCAATCAGCCCCAGCATTTT. Translation: CAISESGGSNQPQHF.

The J gene is TRBJ2-5, the V gene TRBV5-4; 13 nucleotides match TRBD2. This CDR3 contains 17 residues. V shed 3 bases and J 5 bases; nucleotides not matched to a gene: 10. CDR1 is SGHNT, CDR2 YYREEE, per germline (reference sequence). The CDR3 region is CASSSGRTSGGRETQYF. The CDR3 DNA reads TGTGCCAGCAGCTCTGGCCGGACTAGCGGGGGACGGGAGACCCAGTACTTC.

The V and J genes are TRBV7-2 and TRBJ2-7; the match to TRBD1 covers 7 bases. The CDR3 consists of 15 residues. CDR1 and CDR2 (germline): SGHTA, FQGNSA. The J segment lost 7 bases and the V segment lost 1 base, leaving 10 bases of the junction unmatched. The CDR3 is CASSLGQGGGREQYF. In DNA form, the CDR3 reads TGTGCCAGCAGCTTAGGACAGGGCGGCGGTCGAGAGCAGTACTTC.

This clone was recorded only once. V and J are TRBV11-1 and TRBJ1-2; tentatively, D is TRBD1 (5 bases). The CDR3 runs to 15 residues. The V and J ends lost 5 bases and 6 bases respectively, with 19 bases between them. Germline loops: CDR1 SGHAT, CDR2 FQDESV (reference sequence). The CDR3 bases are TGTGCCAGCAGCCGAGAAGGGGAATTGATGGATGGCTACACCTTC. Encoded protein: CASSREGELMDGYTF.